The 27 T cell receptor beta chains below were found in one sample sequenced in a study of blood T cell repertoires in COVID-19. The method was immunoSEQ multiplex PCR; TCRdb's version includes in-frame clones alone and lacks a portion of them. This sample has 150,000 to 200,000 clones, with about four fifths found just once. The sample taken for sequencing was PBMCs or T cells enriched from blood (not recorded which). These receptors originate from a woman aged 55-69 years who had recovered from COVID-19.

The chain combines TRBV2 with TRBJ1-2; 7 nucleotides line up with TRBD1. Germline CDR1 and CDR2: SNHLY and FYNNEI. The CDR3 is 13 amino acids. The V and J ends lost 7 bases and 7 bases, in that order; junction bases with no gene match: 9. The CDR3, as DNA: TGTGCCAGCACCCCGACAGGGATAGGTGGCTACACCTTC. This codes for CASTPTGIGGYTF.

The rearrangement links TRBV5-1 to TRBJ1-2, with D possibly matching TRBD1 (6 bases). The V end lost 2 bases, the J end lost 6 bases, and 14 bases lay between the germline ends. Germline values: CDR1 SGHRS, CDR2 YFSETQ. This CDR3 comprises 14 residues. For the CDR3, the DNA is TGCGCCAGCAGCTTTTCATTGGCAGGGGATGGCTACACCTTC. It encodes CASSFSLAGDGYTF.

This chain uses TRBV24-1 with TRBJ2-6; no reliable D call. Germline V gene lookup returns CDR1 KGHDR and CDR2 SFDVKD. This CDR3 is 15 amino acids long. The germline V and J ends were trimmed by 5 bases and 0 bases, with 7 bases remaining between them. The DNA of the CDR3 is TGTGCCACCAGTGGGGCCTTCTCTGGGGCCAACGTCCTGACTTTC. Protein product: CATSGAFSGANVLTF.

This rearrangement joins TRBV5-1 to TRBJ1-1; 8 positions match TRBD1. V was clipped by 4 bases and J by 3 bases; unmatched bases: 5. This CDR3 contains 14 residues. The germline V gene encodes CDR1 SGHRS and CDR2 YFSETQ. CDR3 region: CASSPDRVYTEAFF. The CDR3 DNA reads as TGCGCCAGCAGCCCGGACAGGGTTTACACTGAAGCTTTCTTT.

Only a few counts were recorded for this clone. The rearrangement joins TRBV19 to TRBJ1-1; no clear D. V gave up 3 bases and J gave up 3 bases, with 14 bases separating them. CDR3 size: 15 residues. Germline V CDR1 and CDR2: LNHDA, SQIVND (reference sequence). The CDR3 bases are TGTGCCAGTAGTATCGGTGGGTTTCGGGACACTGAAGCTTTCTTT. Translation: CASSIGGFRDTEAFF.

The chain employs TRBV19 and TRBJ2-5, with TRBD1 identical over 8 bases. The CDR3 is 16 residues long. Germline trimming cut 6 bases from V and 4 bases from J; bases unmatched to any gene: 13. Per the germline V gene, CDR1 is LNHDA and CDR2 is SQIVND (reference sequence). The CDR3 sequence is CASRTICDRGRETQYF. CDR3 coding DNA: TGTGCCAGTAGGACTATTTGTGACAGGGGCCGAGAGACCCAGTACTTC.

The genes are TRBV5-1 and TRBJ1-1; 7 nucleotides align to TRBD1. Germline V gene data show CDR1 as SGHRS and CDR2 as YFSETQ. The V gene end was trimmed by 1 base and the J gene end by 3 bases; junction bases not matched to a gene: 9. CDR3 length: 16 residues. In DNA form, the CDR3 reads TGCGCCAGCAGCTTGTTAGGGGGCGCATATGACACTGAAGCTTTCTTT. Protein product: CASSLLGGAYDTEAFF.

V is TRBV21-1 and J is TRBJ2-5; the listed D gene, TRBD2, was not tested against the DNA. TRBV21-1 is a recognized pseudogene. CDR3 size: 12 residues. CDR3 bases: TGTGCCAGCAAGCCCCTCTTTGAGACCCAGTACTTC. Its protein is CASKPLFETQYF.

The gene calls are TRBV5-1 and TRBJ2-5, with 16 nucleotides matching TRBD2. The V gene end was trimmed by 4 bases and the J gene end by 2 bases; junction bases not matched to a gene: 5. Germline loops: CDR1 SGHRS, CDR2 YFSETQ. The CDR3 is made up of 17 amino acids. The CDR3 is CASSTAGLAGGQETQYF. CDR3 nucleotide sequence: TGCGCCAGCAGCACCGCGGGACTAGCGGGGGGGCAAGAGACCCAGTACTTC. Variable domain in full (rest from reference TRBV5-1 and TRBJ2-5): KAGVTQTPRYLIKTRGQQVTLSCSPISGHRSVSWYQQTPGQGLQFLFEYFSETQRNKGNFPGRFSGRQFSNSRSEMNVSTLELGDSALYLCASSTAGLAGGQETQYFGPGTRLLVL.

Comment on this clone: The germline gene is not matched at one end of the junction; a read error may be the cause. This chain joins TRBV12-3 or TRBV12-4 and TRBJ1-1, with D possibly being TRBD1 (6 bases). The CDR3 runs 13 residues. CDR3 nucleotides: TGTGCCAGCCTCTTTACCGGGGACACTGAAGCTTTCTTC. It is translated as CASLFTGDTEAFF.

The CDR3 spells CASSQGPMNTEAFF. In nucleotides, the CDR3 is TGTGCCAGCAGCCAGGGCCCCATGAACACTGAAGCTTTCTTT. The chain recombines TRBV3-1 (or the pseudogene TRBV3-2) with TRBJ1-1; the D is unclear. Trimming cost V 3 bases and J 0 bases, with 8 bases left between them. Per germline, CDR1 LGHDT and CDR2 YNNKEL (reference sequence). The CDR3 loop spans 14 amino acids.

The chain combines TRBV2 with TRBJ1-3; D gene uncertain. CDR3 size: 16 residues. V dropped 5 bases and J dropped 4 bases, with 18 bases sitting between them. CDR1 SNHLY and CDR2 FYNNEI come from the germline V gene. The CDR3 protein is CASSPKGGPVGNTIYF. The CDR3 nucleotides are TGTGCCAGCAGTCCCAAAGGAGGACCCGTCGGAAACACCATATATTTT.

The CDR3 DNA is TGCAGTGCTAGTTCTTGGGACAGGGGGAATGAGCAGTTCTTC. Translating gives CSASSWDRGNEQFF. The J gene is TRBJ2-1, the V gene TRBV20-1, with TRBD1 matching over 11 bases. J was trimmed by 7 bases and V by 3 bases; bases with no gene match: 5. Germline CDR1 and CDR2: DFQATT and SNEGSKA (reference sequence). This CDR3 contains 14 residues.

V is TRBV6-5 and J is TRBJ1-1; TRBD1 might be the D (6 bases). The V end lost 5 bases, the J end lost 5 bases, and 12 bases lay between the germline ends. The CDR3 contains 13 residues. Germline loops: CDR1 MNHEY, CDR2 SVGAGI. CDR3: CASSQPQGTEAFF. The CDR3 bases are TGTGCCAGCAGTCAACCACAGGGAACTGAAGCTTTCTTT.

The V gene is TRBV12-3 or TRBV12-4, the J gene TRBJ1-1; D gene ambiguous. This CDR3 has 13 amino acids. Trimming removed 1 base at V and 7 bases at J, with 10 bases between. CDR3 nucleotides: TGTGCCAGCAGTTTAGAACCGGTGAGTGAAGCTTTCTTT. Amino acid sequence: CASSLEPVSEAFF.

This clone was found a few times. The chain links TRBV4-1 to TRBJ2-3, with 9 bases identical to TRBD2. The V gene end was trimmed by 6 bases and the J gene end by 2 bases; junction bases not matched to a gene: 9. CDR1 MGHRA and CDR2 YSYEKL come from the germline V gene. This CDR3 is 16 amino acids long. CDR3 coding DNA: TGCGCCAGCAGGCGTGGCGGGGGGGCCGACACAGATACGCAGTATTTT. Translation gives CASRRGGGADTDTQYF.

The CDR3, as DNA: TGTGCCATCAGTGAGTCTGCACAGAAGCTCTACAATGAGCAGTTCTTC. It translates to CAISESAQKLYNEQFF. This chain uses TRBV10-3 with TRBJ2-1; no clear D gene. CDR1 is ENHRY, CDR2 SYGVKD, per germline. Trimming shortened V by 0 bases and J by 3 bases, and 12 bases separated the two germline ends. The CDR3 spans 16 residues.

The DNA of the CDR3 is TGCGCCAGCAGCCAGACTAGCTCCTACGAGCAGTACTTC. This translates into CASSQTSSYEQYF. V and J are TRBV4-1 and TRBJ2-7; D might be TRBD2 (6 bases). Germline CDR1 is MGHRA and CDR2 is YSYEKL. V was shortened by 3 bases and J by 0 bases, with 6 bases between the two germline ends. CDR3 length: 13 residues.

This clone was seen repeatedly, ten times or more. This chain's CDR3 is CASSQDASGADTGELFF. The CDR3 coding sequence is TGTGCCAGCAGCCAAGATGCTAGCGGGGCCGACACCGGGGAGCTGTTTTTT. This chain joins TRBV4-2 and TRBJ2-2; TRBD2 aligns across 9 bases. V lost 0 bases, J lost 3 bases, and 5 bases stayed unmatched. In germline, CDR1 is LGHNA, CDR2 YNFKEQ. The CDR3 has 17 residues.

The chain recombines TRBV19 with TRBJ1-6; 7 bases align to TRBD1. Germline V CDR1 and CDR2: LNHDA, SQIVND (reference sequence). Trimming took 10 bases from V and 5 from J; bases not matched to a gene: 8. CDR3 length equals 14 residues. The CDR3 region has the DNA TGTGCCACCAGGGGGGACACAAATAATTCACCCCTCCACTTT. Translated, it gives CATRGDTNNSPLHF.

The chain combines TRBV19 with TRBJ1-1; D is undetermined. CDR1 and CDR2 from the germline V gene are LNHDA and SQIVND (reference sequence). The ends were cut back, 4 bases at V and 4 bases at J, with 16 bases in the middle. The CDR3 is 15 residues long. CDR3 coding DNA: TGTGCCAGTAGTAAAGGAGAGTGGGTGGGCACTGAAGCTTTCTTT. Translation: CASSKGEWVGTEAFF.

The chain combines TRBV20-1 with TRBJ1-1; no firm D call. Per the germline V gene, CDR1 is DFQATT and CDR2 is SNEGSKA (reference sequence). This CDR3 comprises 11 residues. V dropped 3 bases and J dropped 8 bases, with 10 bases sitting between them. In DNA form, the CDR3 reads TGCAGTGCTAGGGCCTCGTCAGAAGCTTTCTTT. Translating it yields CSARASSEAFF.

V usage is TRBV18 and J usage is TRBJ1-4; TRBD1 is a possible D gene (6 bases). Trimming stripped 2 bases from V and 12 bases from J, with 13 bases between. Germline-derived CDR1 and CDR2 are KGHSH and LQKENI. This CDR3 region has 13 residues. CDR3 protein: CASSPRGTGQLFF. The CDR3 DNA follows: TGTGCCAGCTCACCAAGGGGGACGGGTCAACTGTTTTTT.

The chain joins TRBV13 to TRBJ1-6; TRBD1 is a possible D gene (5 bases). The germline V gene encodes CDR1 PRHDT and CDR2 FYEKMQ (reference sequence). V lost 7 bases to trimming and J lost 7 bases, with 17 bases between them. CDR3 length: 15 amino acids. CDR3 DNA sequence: TGTGCCAGCACCTCAGCGGCCGGGGGAAATTCACCCCTCCACTTT. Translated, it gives CASTSAAGGNSPLHF.

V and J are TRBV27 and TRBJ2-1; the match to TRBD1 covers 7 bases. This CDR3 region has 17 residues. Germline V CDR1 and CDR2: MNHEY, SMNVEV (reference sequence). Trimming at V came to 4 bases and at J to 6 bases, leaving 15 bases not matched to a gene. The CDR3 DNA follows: TGTGCCAGCAGTTCCACAAAGACAGGGCTTTATGTCAATGAGCAGTTCTTC. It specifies CASSSTKTGLYVNEQFF.

The CDR3 sequence: CASSQAFSAFF. CDR3 coding DNA: TGCGCCAGCAGCCAAGCCTTCTCGGCTTTCTTT. The rearrangement joins TRBV4-1 to TRBJ1-1; D unresolved. CDR3 length: 11 amino acids. The germline V gene has CDR1 MGHRA and CDR2 YSYEKL. The V end was cut by 1 base, the J end by 11 bases, with 8 bases between.

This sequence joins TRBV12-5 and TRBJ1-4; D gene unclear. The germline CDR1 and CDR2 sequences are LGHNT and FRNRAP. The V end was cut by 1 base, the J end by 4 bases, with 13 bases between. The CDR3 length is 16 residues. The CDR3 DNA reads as TGTGCTAGTGGTTTGGGCACTACGATTTTTAATGAAAAACTGTTTTTT. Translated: CASGLGTTIFNEKLFF.